Listed below are T cell receptor beta chains from one sample, sequenced in a study of human T cells and chemical hapten exposure. MiXCR, run by TCRdb on the RACE reads, gives a single entry per CDR3 protein. The table shows around 60,000 distinct CDR3 sequences, with around 7% occurring only once. The source was whole blood, collected in connection with sensitization to the hapten diphenylcyclopropenone (DPC). Receptor source: a woman aged 25 to 39 with alopecia areata. Some clones in this sample may be carry-over from other donors' samples. CDR3s include the opening cysteine and the closing phenylalanine or tryptophan.

j_gene	v_gene	CDR3aa
TRBJ2-3	TRBV4-2	CASSQVQAGGPDTQYF
TRBJ1-4	TRBV6-1	CASSRGGPTNEKLFF
TRBJ1-5	TRBV12-3/TRBV12-4	CASSLTDSNQPQHF
TRBJ2-6	TRBV6-6	CASTKGGGTGANVLTF
TRBJ1-6	TRBV19	CASSYDHSSYNSPLHF
TRBJ1-1	TRBV29-1	CSVGAPKYMNTEAFF
TRBJ2-1	TRBV10-3	CAISEGLSYNEQFF
TRBJ1-6	TRBV12-3/TRBV12-4	CASSGAVYNSPLHF
TRBJ2-3	TRBV7-2	CASSLVTGLVDTQYF
TRBJ2-3	TRBV6-6	CASLAPSTDTQYF
TRBJ1-1	TRBV7-8	CASSPGGARTEAFF
TRBJ2-2	TRBV12-3/TRBV12-4	CDSSLRGNTGELFF
TRBJ2-3	TRBV9	CASSVVLEADTQYF
TRBJ2-3	TRBV7-8	CASSLYTDTQYF
TRBJ2-2	TRBV6-5	CASSPGGGIIGELFF
TRBJ1-2	TRBV20-1	CSAVFWGGDGYTF
TRBJ1-1	TRBV6-5	CASSYGKHSTEAFF
TRBJ2-5	TRBV20-1	CSAPLAGGQETQYF